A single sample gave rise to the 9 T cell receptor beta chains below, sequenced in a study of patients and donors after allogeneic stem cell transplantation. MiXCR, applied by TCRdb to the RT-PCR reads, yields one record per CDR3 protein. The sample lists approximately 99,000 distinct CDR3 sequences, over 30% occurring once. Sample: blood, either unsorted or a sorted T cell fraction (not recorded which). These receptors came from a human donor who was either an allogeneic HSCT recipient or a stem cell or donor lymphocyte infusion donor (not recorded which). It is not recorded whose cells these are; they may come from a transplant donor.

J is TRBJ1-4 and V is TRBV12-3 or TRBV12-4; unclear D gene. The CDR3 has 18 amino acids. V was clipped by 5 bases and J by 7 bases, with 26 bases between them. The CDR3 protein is CASSPPRGGSRGSEKLFF. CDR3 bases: TGTGCCAGCAGTCCCCCCCGGGGAGGAAGCCGAGGGAGTGAAAAACTGTTTTTT.

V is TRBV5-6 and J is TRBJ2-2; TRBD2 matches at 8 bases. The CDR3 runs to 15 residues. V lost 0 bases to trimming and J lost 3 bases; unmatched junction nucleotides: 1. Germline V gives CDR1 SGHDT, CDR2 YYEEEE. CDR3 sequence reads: CASSLASGYTGELFF. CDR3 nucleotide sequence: TGTGCCAGCAGCTTGGCTAGCGGGTACACCGGGGAGCTGTTTTTT.

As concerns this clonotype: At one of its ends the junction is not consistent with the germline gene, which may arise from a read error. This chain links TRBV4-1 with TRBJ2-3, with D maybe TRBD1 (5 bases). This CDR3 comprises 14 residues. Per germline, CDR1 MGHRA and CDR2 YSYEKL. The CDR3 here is CASSKEGVTDTQYF. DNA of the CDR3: TGCGCCAGCAGCAAAGAAGGGGTGACAGATACGCAGTATTTT.

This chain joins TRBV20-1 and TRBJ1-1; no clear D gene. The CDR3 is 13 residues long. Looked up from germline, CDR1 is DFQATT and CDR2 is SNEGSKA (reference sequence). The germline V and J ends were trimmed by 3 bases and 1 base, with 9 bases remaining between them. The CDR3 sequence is CSARSQPNTEAFF. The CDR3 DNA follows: TGCAGTGCTAGGAGCCAGCCGAACACTGAAGCTTTCTTT.

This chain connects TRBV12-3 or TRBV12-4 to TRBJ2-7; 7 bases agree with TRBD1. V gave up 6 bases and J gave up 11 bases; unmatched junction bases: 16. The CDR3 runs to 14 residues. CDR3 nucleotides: TGTGCCAGCAGCCCTACTCCCAGCGGACAGGTGAAGTACTTC. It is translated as CASSPTPSGQVKYF.

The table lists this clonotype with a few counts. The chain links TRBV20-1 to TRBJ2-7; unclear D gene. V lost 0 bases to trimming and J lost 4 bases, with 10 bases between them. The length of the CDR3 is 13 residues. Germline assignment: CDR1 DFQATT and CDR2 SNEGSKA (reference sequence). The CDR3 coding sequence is TGCAGTGCTAGAGAACCTTTTCGGTACGAGCAGTACTTC. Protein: CSAREPFRYEQYF.

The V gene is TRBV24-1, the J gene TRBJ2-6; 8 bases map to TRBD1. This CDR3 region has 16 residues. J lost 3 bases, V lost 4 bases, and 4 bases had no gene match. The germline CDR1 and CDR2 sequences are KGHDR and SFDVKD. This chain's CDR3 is CATSDPQGVGANVLTF. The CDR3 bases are TGTGCCACCAGTGACCCACAGGGGGTTGGGGCCAACGTCCTGACTTTC.

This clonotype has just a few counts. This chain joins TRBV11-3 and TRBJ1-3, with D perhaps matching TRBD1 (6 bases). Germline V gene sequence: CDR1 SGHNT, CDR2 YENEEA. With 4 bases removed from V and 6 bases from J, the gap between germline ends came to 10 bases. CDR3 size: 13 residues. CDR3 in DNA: TGTGCCAGCAGCTCCGGACAGAAAAACACCATATATTTT. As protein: CASSSGQKNTIYF.

The CDR3, as DNA: TGCAGTGCCCGGACTAGCGAACATGAGCAGTTCTTC. This sequence encodes CSARTSEHEQFF. V is TRBV20-1 and J is TRBJ2-1; 9 nucleotides agree with TRBD2. V trimming: 6 bases; J trimming: 8 bases; junction bases outside the gene matches: 5. This CDR3 has 12 amino acids. Germline-derived CDR1 and CDR2 are DFQATT and SNEGSKA (reference sequence).